This T cell receptor (beta chain) originates from a study of shared clonotypes between healthy human individuals. Donors, healthy HIV-negative adults, lacked recent acute infections or vaccinations. Assay: immunoSEQ multiplex PCR; the TCRdb copy retains only in-frame clones and omits some. The data show about 2.3 million clones, 93% seen once. The CDR3 runs 17 residues. The trim removed 5 bases at V and 4 bases at J, leaving 14 bases unmatched. CDR1 is SGHAT, CDR2 FQNNGV, per germline. About this clone: Antigen specificity is unknown.

Study results and limitations: The diversity represented, both genetic and in exposure history, was limited by few donors.

J is TRBJ2-1 and V is TRBV11-2, with 7 bases that match TRBD2. Sequencing was performed on naive CD4+ T cells from PBMCs. Regarding subset: CD45RA+ positively selected. The sequence was obtained from a man in his late teens or twenties in good health. Some clones in this sample may be carry-over from other donors' samples. Here the CDR3 DNA reads TGTGCCAGCAGCGCAGAACGACTAGCTAGGGGATACAATGAGCAGTTCTTC. It specifies CASSAERLARGYNEQFF. The full variable domain, its missing parts supplied by reference TRBV11-2 and TRBJ2-1, is EAGVAQSPRYKIIEKRQSVAFWCNPISGHATLYWYQQILGQGPKLLIQFQNNGVVDDSQLPKDRFSAERLKGVDSTLKIQPAKLEDSAVYLCASSAERLARGYNEQFFGPGTRLTVL.